The 31 T cell receptor beta chains listed next were all sequenced from one sample in a study of beta chain features in type 1 diabetes. The investigators reverse transcribed all of the isolated RNA, so they sequenced expressed TCRB transcripts. Some clones are missing from TCRdb's copy, which holds only in-frame ones; the method was immunoSEQ multiplex PCR. The table shows about 140,000 clones, with around 7% occurring only once. The material sequenced was central memory CD4+ T cells from blood. These receptors were taken from a woman aged 25 to 45 in good health.

This clone was counted between two and nine times. The chain combines TRBV7-3 with TRBJ2-6; 11 bases are shared with TRBD2. Trimming at V came to 1 base and at J to 1 base, leaving 9 bases not matched to a gene. The CDR3 runs to 20 residues. CDR1 is SGHTA and CDR2 is FQGTGA in the germline V gene. The CDR3 is CASSLNSPASGRSGANVLTF. CDR3 bases: TGTGCCAGCAGCTTAAACAGTCCGGCTAGCGGGAGGTCTGGGGCCAACGTCCTGACTTTC. The variable domain in full, with the rest retrieved from reference TRBV7-3 and TRBJ2-6, is GAGVSQTPSNKVTEKGKYVELRCDPISGHTALYWYRQSLGQGPEFLIYFQGTGAADDSGLPNDRFFAVRPEGSVSTLKIQRTERGDSAVYLCASSLNSPASGRSGANVLTFGAGSRLTVL.

The chain links TRBV6-5 to TRBJ2-7, with 8 bases fitting TRBD1. This CDR3 contains 14 residues. Germline CDR1 and CDR2: MNHEY and SVGAGI. V shed 5 bases and J 5 bases; nucleotides not matched to a gene: 8. The CDR3 DNA reads TGTGCCAGCAGTCCCGCCAGGGGGCTAAACGAGCAGTACTTC. This encodes CASSPARGLNEQYF.

The V gene is TRBV21-1, the J gene TRBJ2-7; TRBD2 was called by the table and not checked on the DNA. TRBV21-1 is an annotated pseudogene. This CDR3 has 11 residues. The CDR3 reads CASSKLGEQYF. The CDR3 nucleotides read TGTGCCAGCAGCAAACTAGGCGAGCAGTACTTC.

A few counts support this clone. The V and J genes are TRBV7-9 and TRBJ2-1; no reliable D call. The ends were cut back, 4 bases at V and 7 bases at J, with 11 bases in the middle. Germline lookup yields CDR1 SEHNR and CDR2 FQNEAQ (reference sequence). This CDR3 comprises 13 residues. In DNA form, the CDR3 reads TGTGCCAGCAGCTCAAACCCGGTTAATGAGCAGTTCTTC. Translated, it gives CASSSNPVNEQFF. The variable domain in full, with the rest retrieved from reference TRBV7-9 and TRBJ2-1, is DTGVSQNPRHKITKRGQNVTFRCDPISEHNRLYWYRQTLGQGPEFLTYFQNEAQLEKSRLLSDRFSAERPKGSFSTLEIQRTEQGDSAMYLCASSSNPVNEQFFGPGTRLTVL.

Ten or more counts support this clone. Other DNA sequences in this specimen translate into the identical CDR3. The chain is built from TRBV18 and TRBJ2-5; no definite D call. The length of the CDR3 is 13 residues. Per germline, CDR1 KGHSH and CDR2 LQKENI. Between the trimmed V and J ends, which lost 1 base and 4 bases, there was a span of 7 bases. Here the CDR3 DNA reads TGTGCCAGCTCACCACGGAGAGCAGAGACCCAGTACTTC. Its translation is CASSPRRAETQYF.

The gene calls are TRBV9 and TRBJ2-5; the match to TRBD2 covers 8 bases. The CDR3 sequence is 15 residues long. J gave up 4 bases and V 2 bases, and 7 bases lay outside the gene matches. Germline-derived CDR1 and CDR2 are SGDLS and YYNGEE. The CDR3 is CASSVGTSSSETQYF. Here the CDR3 DNA reads TGTGCCAGCAGCGTCGGGACTAGTTCATCAGAGACCCAGTACTTC. The full variable domain, its missing parts supplied by reference TRBV9 and TRBJ2-5, is DSGVTQTPKHLITATGQRVTLRCSPRSGDLSVYWYQQSLDQGLQFLIQYYNGEERAKGNILERFSAQQFPDLHSELNLSSLELGDSALYFCASSVGTSSSETQYFGPGTRLLVL.

This clone was detected many times. This chain links TRBV14 with TRBJ1-5; D is ambiguous. Germline V CDR1 and CDR2: SGHDN, FVKESK. Trimming cost V 4 bases and J 5 bases, with 6 bases left between them. The CDR3 extends over 12 amino acids. CDR3 amino acids: CASSLSDQPQHF. The CDR3 nucleotides read TGTGCCAGCAGCCTATCCGATCAGCCCCAGCATTTT.

This clone has a count of ten or more. The gene calls are TRBV7-3 and TRBJ2-1; TRBD2 is a possible D gene (6 bases). The germline CDR1 and CDR2 sequences are SGHTA and FQGTGA. V lost 5 bases and J lost 6, with 17 bases in between. The CDR3 sequence is 15 residues long. The CDR3 reads CASSETPGVGNEQFF. The CDR3 DNA is TGTGCCAGCAGCGAAACCCCGGGAGTTGGCAATGAGCAGTTCTTC.

The chain combines TRBV20-1 with TRBJ1-2; no reliable D call. V dropped 4 bases and J dropped 5 bases, with 5 bases sitting between them. Germline-derived CDR1 and CDR2 are DFQATT and SNEGSKA (reference sequence). This CDR3 contains 10 residues. The CDR3 protein is CSATRYGYTF. DNA for the CDR3: TGCAGTGCTACGCGGTATGGCTACACCTTC.

The DNA of the CDR3 is TGTGCCAGTAGTACCTCAGGACTAGCGGGGAGATCCTACAATGAGCAGTTCTTC. Its translation: CASSTSGLAGRSYNEQFF. V is TRBV19 and J is TRBJ2-1, with TRBD2 matching 12 bases. V lost 4 bases, J lost 1 base, and 8 bases stayed unmatched. CDR1 LNHDA and CDR2 SQIVND come from the germline V gene (reference sequence). The CDR3 is made up of 18 amino acids. The whole variable domain, filled in from reference TRBV19 and TRBJ2-1, reads DGGITQSPKYLFRKEGQNVTLSCEQNLNHDAMYWYRQDPGQGLRLIYYSQIVNDFQKGDIAEGYSVSREKKESFPLTVTSAQKNPTAFYLCASSTSGLAGRSYNEQFFGPGTRLTVL.

This clone was seen many times. The chain uses TRBV7-2 and TRBJ2-7, with D perhaps matching TRBD2 (6 bases). The CDR3 covers 15 residues. Trimming shortened V by 6 bases and J by 0 bases, and 15 bases separated the two germline ends. From germline, CDR1 is SGHTA and CDR2 FQGNSA. The CDR3 bases are TGTGCCAGCAGGGTGGCATCCGGGGGCTCCTACGAGCAGTACTTC. It yields the protein CASRVASGGSYEQYF. Looking up the rest from reference TRBV7-2 and TRBJ2-7 gives the full variable domain: GAGVSQSPSNKVTEKGKDVELRCDPISGHTALYWYRQSLGQGLEFLIYFQGNSAPDKSGLPSDRFSAERTGGSVSTLTIQRTQQEDSAVYLCASRVASGGSYEQYFGPGTRLTVT.

V is TRBV7-9 and J is TRBJ2-5; D is ambiguous. Per the germline V gene, CDR1 is SEHNR and CDR2 is FQNEAQ (reference sequence). The CDR3 has 12 amino acids. Trimming stripped 3 bases from V and 5 bases from J, with 7 bases between. This chain's CDR3 is CASSFERETQYF. The CDR3 region has the DNA TGTGCCAGCAGCTTCGAACGGGAGACCCAGTACTTC.

V is TRBV7-3 and J is TRBJ2-3, with 14 bases aligning to TRBD2. V lost 2 bases, J lost 2 bases, and 3 bases stayed unmatched. CDR1 is SGHTA, CDR2 FQGTGA, per germline. The CDR3 length is 17 residues. This chain's CDR3 is CASSLAGLAGATDTQYF. CDR3 in DNA: TGTGCCAGCAGCTTAGCGGGACTAGCGGGGGCCACAGATACGCAGTATTTT. Full variable domain (outside the CDR3, taken from reference TRBV7-3 and TRBJ2-3): GAGVSQTPSNKVTEKGKYVELRCDPISGHTALYWYRQSLGQGPEFLIYFQGTGAADDSGLPNDRFFAVRPEGSVSTLKIQRTERGDSAVYLCASSLAGLAGATDTQYFGPGTRLTVL.

This clone was observed a few times. The chain has TRBV5-1 and TRBJ2-5; 8 nucleotides agree with TRBD2. The CDR3 runs 15 residues. With 8 bases clipped from V and 5 bases from J, the junction kept 14 bases outside the gene matches. Germline assignment: CDR1 SGHRS and CDR2 YFSETQ. In nucleotides, the CDR3 is TGCGCCAGTCGGGAGGGTAGCGGGTCCTGGGAGACCCAGTACTTC. Translating it yields CASREGSGSWETQYF.

The chain recombines TRBV28 with TRBJ1-5; 7 nucleotides agree with TRBD1. The germline V gene has CDR1 MDHEN and CDR2 SYDVKM. V dropped 2 bases and J dropped 2; count of bases not matched to a gene: 6. The CDR3 extends over 16 amino acids. The CDR3 coding sequence is TGTGCCAGCAGTTTAAGAGACAGGGCGGGCAATCAGCCCCAGCATTTT. Amino acid sequence: CASSLRDRAGNQPQHF.

This clone was observed a handful of times. The CDR3 loop reads CASSEAKTSFLTDTQYF. The CDR3 DNA sequence: TGTGCCAGCAGTGAAGCAAAGACTAGCTTTTTGACAGATACGCAGTATTTT. The J gene is TRBJ2-3, the V gene TRBV2; 7 bases fit TRBD2. V lost 0 bases, J lost 3 bases, and 9 bases stayed unmatched. The CDR3 has 17 amino acids. The germline gives CDR1 SNHLY, CDR2 FYNNEI.

The chain couples TRBV18 to TRBJ1-1; TRBD1 matches at 10 bases. V was clipped by 6 bases and J by 6 bases; unmatched bases: 7. CDR1 and CDR2 (germline): KGHSH, LQKENI. The CDR3 runs 14 residues. The CDR3 protein is CASSTTGGDAEAFF. The CDR3 nucleotides read TGTGCCAGCTCCACGACAGGGGGCGACGCTGAAGCTTTCTTT. Supplemented by reference TRBV18 and TRBJ1-1, the full variable domain reads NAGVMQNPRHLVRRRGQEARLRCSPMKGHSHVYWYRQLPEEGLKFMVYLQKENIIDESGMPKERFSAEFPKEGPSILRIQQVVRGDSAAYFCASSTTGGDAEAFFGQGTRLTVV.

This chain links TRBV5-6 with TRBJ1-2; TRBD1 is a possible D gene (6 bases). The CDR3 loop spans 14 amino acids. The V and J ends lost 0 bases and 0 bases respectively, with 6 bases between them. Germline V gene lookup returns CDR1 SGHDT and CDR2 YYEEEE. This CDR3 is CASSLGQANYGYTF. CDR3 DNA sequence: TGTGCCAGCAGCTTGGGACAGGCTAACTATGGCTACACCTTC.

The rearrangement joins TRBV7-2 to TRBJ2-1, with TRBD2 matching over 14 bases. CDR3 length equals 15 residues. Germline-derived CDR1 and CDR2 are SGHTA and FQGNSA. V gave up 5 bases and J gave up 10 bases; unmatched junction bases: 7. The CDR3 loop is CASSPGLAGVGEQFF. Written as DNA, the CDR3 is TGTGCCAGCAGCCCGGGACTAGCGGGAGTAGGGGAGCAGTTCTTC.

This clone showed up just a few times. V usage is TRBV18 and J usage is TRBJ2-2, with TRBD2 matching over 8 bases. CDR1 is KGHSH, CDR2 LQKENI, per germline. CDR3 length equals 16 residues. V shed 3 bases and J 2 bases; nucleotides not matched to a gene: 5. The CDR3 region has the DNA TGTGCCAGCTCACCTGGACTAGCTGAAAACACCGGGGAGCTGTTTTTT. Translation gives CASSPGLAENTGELFF.

About this clone: The same CDR3 can be traced to other DNA sequences in this sample. In DNA, the CDR3 is TGTGCCAGCAGGGTTACAGGGGGCAATCAGCCCCAGCATTTT. Translating gives CASRVTGGNQPQHF. V gene TRBV6-1 combines with J gene TRBJ1-5, with 7 nucleotides matching TRBD1. This CDR3 has 14 amino acids. The germline gives CDR1 MNHNS, CDR2 SASEGT. V shed 6 bases, J shed 2 bases, and the junction held 4 bases outside the gene matches.

The chain employs TRBV7-2 and TRBJ2-1; 10 nucleotides line up with TRBD2. CDR3 length: 15 amino acids. The germline V gene has CDR1 SGHTA and CDR2 FQGNSA. With 3 bases clipped from V and 6 bases from J, the junction kept 5 bases outside the gene matches. CDR3 protein: CASSLGLASSNEQFF. The CDR3 region has the DNA TGTGCCAGCAGCTTGGGACTAGCGAGCAGCAATGAGCAGTTCTTC.

The chain combines TRBV7-8 with TRBJ1-2, with D possibly being TRBD1 (6 bases). The CDR3 consists of 15 residues. In germline, CDR1 is SGHVS, CDR2 FQNEAQ. V lost 0 bases and J lost 4, with 12 bases in between. CDR3 DNA: TGTGCCAGCAGCTTAGCCAGGGGATTAGGCTATGGCTACACCTTC. Its translation is CASSLARGLGYGYTF.

This clone has a handful of counts. V gene TRBV2 combines with J gene TRBJ2-2; the match to TRBD2 covers 7 bases. The V and J ends lost 0 bases and 6 bases, in that order; junction bases with no gene match: 4. CDR3 size: 15 residues. The germline gives CDR1 SNHLY, CDR2 FYNNEI. The CDR3 reads CASSEAGGPAGELFF. The CDR3 DNA sequence: TGTGCCAGCAGTGAAGCGGGAGGGCCTGCCGGGGAGCTGTTTTTT.

This clone showed up just a few times. The rearrangement links TRBV28 to TRBJ2-7; TRBD2 might be the D (5 bases). Germline assignment: CDR1 MDHEN and CDR2 SYDVKM. This CDR3 contains 14 residues. The V and J ends lost 5 bases and 6 bases respectively, with 17 bases between them. The CDR3 DNA reads TGTGCCAGCAGTCAACCCGGGGAGAGACCCGAGCAGTACTTC. Translating gives CASSQPGERPEQYF.

In this sample, this clone turned up many times. CDR3: CASSLGGQGSNQPQHF. CDR3 DNA sequence: TGTGCCAGCAGCTTGGGGGGACAGGGTAGCAATCAGCCCCAGCATTTT. This chain uses TRBV5-4 with TRBJ1-5; 9 bases are shared with TRBD1. The V gene's germline CDR1 is SGHNT and CDR2 YYREEE (reference sequence). The CDR3 length is 16 residues. V dropped 0 bases and J dropped 0; count of bases not matched to a gene: 1.

This clone was recorded a few times. The gene calls are TRBV5-4 and TRBJ2-3, with D perhaps matching TRBD1 (5 bases). Trimming removed 4 bases from V and 3 bases from J, with 12 bases in between. The CDR3 contains 14 residues. Germline loops: CDR1 SGHNT, CDR2 YYREEE (reference sequence). The CDR3 nucleotides read TGTGCCAGCAGCCGCTTAGGGGTTACAGATACGCAGTATTTT. Its protein is CASSRLGVTDTQYF.

This clone was detected only a few times. The V and J genes are TRBV5-1 and TRBJ1-1, with a possible D match to TRBD1 (5 bases). CDR3 length: 19 residues. Looked up from germline, CDR1 is SGHRS and CDR2 is YFSETQ. V lost 2 bases and J 1 base, leaving 24 bases between the germline ends. The CDR3 DNA reads TGCGCCAGCAGCTTTTTGGGGTCGACCGACAGCTTTGCGAACACTGAAGCTTTCTTT. Its protein product is CASSFLGSTDSFANTEAFF.

This clone has just a few counts. V is TRBV2 and J is TRBJ1-3; 10 bases fit TRBD1. This CDR3 has 15 residues. The germline V gene encodes CDR1 SNHLY and CDR2 FYNNEI. V gave up 6 bases and J gave up 3 bases; unmatched junction bases: 5. The CDR3 loop is CASRAGTGVGNTIYF. For the CDR3, the DNA is TGTGCCAGCAGAGCCGGGACAGGGGTTGGAAACACCATATATTTT.

The table lists this clone with a few counts. Because the CDR3's place on the DNA is in doubt, the DNA is left out and the CDR3 is given as listed by TCRdb. The V and J genes are TRBV30 and TRBJ2-7; TRBD2, as called in the table, went unchecked against the DNA. The CDR3 contains 13 residues when both ends are counted. Looked up from germline, CDR1 is GTSNPN and CDR2 is SVGIG (reference sequence). CDR3 region: CAWARGSSGRGGF.

The chain employs TRBV21-1 and TRBJ2-7; the table assigns TRBD2, which was not confirmed against the DNA. TRBV21-1 is recorded as a pseudogene. There are 13 residues in the CDR3. In nucleotides, the CDR3 is TGTGCCAGCATAAGTTTAGCGGCTTACGAGCAGTACTTC. It codes for CASISLAAYEQYF.